The 24 T cell receptor beta chains below come from one sample, sequenced in a study of T cells in Graves' hyperthyroidism and ophthalmopathy. The TCR beta CDR3 regions underwent amplification using RNA transcripts as the source. Primed by the HTBI set, a first-round RT-PCR was run on the TCR CDR3. TCRdb re-called the multiplex PCR reads with MiXCR, one entry per CDR3 protein. The sample consists of about 700,000 distinct CDR3 sequences, 13% to 15% of them appearing once. Sample: blood. All receptors derive from a woman aged 18-30 years with Graves' hyperthyroidism.

At least ten counts were recorded for this clonotype. This chain joins TRBV27 and TRBJ2-7; unclear D gene. The CDR3 is made up of 15 amino acids. CDR1 is MNHEY, CDR2 SMNVEV, per germline (reference sequence). V dropped 5 bases and J dropped 5 bases, with 19 bases sitting between them. This CDR3 reads CASSKRTALWHEQYF. CDR3 coding DNA: TGTGCCAGCAGTAAAAGGACGGCTCTTTGGCACGAGCAGTACTTC.

There are many counts of this clonotype. V is TRBV6-6 and J is TRBJ2-1, with 10 bases that match TRBD2. V trimming: 0 bases; J trimming: 9 bases; junction bases outside the gene matches: 8. The germline V gene has CDR1 MNHNY and CDR2 SVGAGI (reference sequence). This CDR3 has 16 amino acids. In DNA, the CDR3 is TGTGCCAGCAGTTACTCATTGGTCAGCGGGGGGGGTGAGCAGTTCTTC. Translating it yields CASSYSLVSGGGEQFF.

This clonotype was picked up many times. The V gene is TRBV9, the J gene TRBJ2-2; 14 nucleotides agree with TRBD2. Germline-derived CDR1 and CDR2 are SGDLS and YYNGEE. J lost 5 bases, V lost 4 bases, and 7 bases had no gene match. The CDR3 is 17 residues long. CDR3 sequence (DNA): TGTGCCAGCAGCCCGGGACTAGCGGGAGTACGGACCGGGGAGCTGTTTTTT. Encoded protein: CASSPGLAGVRTGELFF. Full variable domain (remainder filled in from reference TRBV9 and TRBJ2-2): DSGVTQTPKHLITATGQRVTLRCSPRSGDLSVYWYQQSLDQGLQFLIQYYNGEERAKGNILERFSAQQFPDLHSELNLSSLELGDSALYFCASSPGLAGVRTGELFFGEGSRLTVL.

The chain employs TRBV20-1 and TRBJ2-7; D is perhaps TRBD1 (5 bases). V lost 3 bases and J 0 bases, leaving 12 bases between the germline ends. The CDR3 totals 14 residues. CDR1 and CDR2 (germline): DFQATT, SNEGSKA (reference sequence). CDR3 DNA sequence: TGCAGTGCTAGTGGGGCTCACCCCTCCTACGAGCAGTACTTC. Translating gives CSASGAHPSYEQYF.

This clonotype has just a few counts. This rearrangement joins TRBV7-9 to TRBJ2-1; possibly TRBD2 for D (6 bases). CDR1 is SEHNR and CDR2 is FQNEAQ in the germline V gene (reference sequence). V lost 5 bases to trimming and J lost 0 bases, with 17 bases between them. This CDR3 region has 17 residues. The CDR3 reads CASSPGAAGRSYNEQFF. The CDR3 DNA reads TGTGCCAGCAGCCCCGGGGCGGCGGGGCGCTCCTACAATGAGCAGTTCTTC.

The rearrangement joins TRBV27 to TRBJ1-1, with a weak D call TRBD1 (5 bases). The CDR3 loop spans 15 amino acids. In germline, CDR1 is MNHEY, CDR2 SMNVEV (reference sequence). Trimming took off 6 bases at V and 0 bases at J, with 14 bases between the two ends. CDR3 loop: CASRKPGRMNTEAFF. CDR3 nucleotide sequence: TGTGCCAGCAGAAAACCGGGACGGATGAACACTGAAGCTTTCTTT.

Comments on this clonotype: This may be a read error, as it is one base from a much larger clone. This sequence joins TRBV20-1 and TRBJ1-5; 9 bases map to TRBD1. The V gene end was trimmed by 5 bases and the J gene end by 4 bases; junction bases not matched to a gene: 9. Germline assignment: CDR1 DFQATT and CDR2 SNEGSKA (reference sequence). The CDR3 runs to 15 residues. The CDR3 DNA sequence: TGCAGTGCTTGTTCTACCGGGACAGGGAATCAGCCCCAGCATTTT. It codes for CSACSTGTGNQPQHF.

This clonotype has just a few counts. The V gene is TRBV20-1, the J gene TRBJ2-1; 8 positions match TRBD2. The CDR3 sequence is 13 residues long. With V trimmed by 6 bases and J by 8 bases, 9 bases remained unmatched. Germline V gene sequence: CDR1 DFQATT, CDR2 SNEGSKA (reference sequence). CDR3 in DNA: TGCAGTGCCAGACGGGGGGGCAACTATGAGCAGTTCTTC. It translates to CSARRGGNYEQFF.

The J gene is TRBJ2-7, the V gene TRBV5-1, with 9 nucleotides matching TRBD2. The CDR3 runs 15 residues. Germline V gene lookup returns CDR1 SGHRS and CDR2 YFSETQ. V trimming: 3 bases; J trimming: 2 bases; junction bases outside the gene matches: 6. The CDR3 sequence: CASSSIAGAPYEQYF. CDR3 nucleotide sequence: TGCGCCAGCAGCTCGATAGCGGGAGCCCCCTACGAGCAGTACTTC.

As regards this clonotype: It may be a read error: a sequence one base away is much more abundant. This chain uses TRBV20-1 with TRBJ2-7; D gene unclear. The germline V gene encodes CDR1 DFQATT and CDR2 SNEGSKA (reference sequence). There are 11 residues in the CDR3. CDR3 in DNA: TGCAGTGGCGCCGTCTCCCACGAGCAGTACTTC. Protein product: CSGAVSHEQYF.

This clonotype was observed a handful of times. This chain links TRBV5-8 with TRBJ2-3, with 11 nucleotides matching TRBD2. Germline V CDR1 and CDR2: SGHTS, YDEGEE. After removal of 0 bases from V and 1 base from J, the junction contained 10 bases not matched to a gene. The length of the CDR3 is 19 residues. The CDR3 DNA reads TGTGCCAGCAGCTTGGATGGTAGCGGGAGGGCCCGGGGCACAGATACGCAGTATTTT. This encodes CASSLDGSGRARGTDTQYF.

This clonotype was counted at least ten times. This sequence joins TRBV28 and TRBJ2-2; D unresolved. Deletions cut 0 bases from V and 3 bases from J, with 5 bases between. The germline V gene encodes CDR1 MDHEN and CDR2 SYDVKM. The CDR3 sequence is 14 residues long. CDR3 DNA: TGTGCCAGCAGTTTATGGCAGGACACCGGGGAGCTGTTTTTT. Translated, it gives CASSLWQDTGELFF.

This clonotype was seen only a few times. The rearrangement joins TRBV5-1 to TRBJ2-5; D not certain. The length of the CDR3 is 15 residues. With 0 bases removed from V and 1 base from J, the gap between germline ends came to 10 bases. Germline V lookup: CDR1 SGHRS, CDR2 YFSETQ. The CDR3 protein is CASSLDGGIQETQYF. The CDR3 DNA reads as TGCGCCAGCAGCTTGGATGGTGGCATCCAAGAGACCCAGTACTTC.

This clonotype was seen repeatedly, ten times or more. The chain joins TRBV12-3 or TRBV12-4 to TRBJ2-5, with no clear D. The CDR3 runs to 13 residues. V lost 6 bases to trimming and J lost 5 bases, with 13 bases between them. CDR3 bases: TGTGCCAGCAGCCCTCCCTACTGGGAGACCCAGTACTTC. It yields the protein CASSPPYWETQYF.

The sample holds a few counts of this clonotype. This sequence joins TRBV30 and TRBJ1-5; the D is unclear. V lost 1 base and J 7 bases, leaving 11 bases between the germline ends. Germline assignment: CDR1 GTSNPN and CDR2 SVGIG (reference sequence). This CDR3 region has 13 residues. CDR3 sequence reads: CAWSGQGAQPQHF. The CDR3 region has the DNA TGTGCCTGGAGTGGACAAGGTGCCCAGCCCCAGCATTTT.

The gene calls are TRBV14 and TRBJ2-7; D ambiguous. The germline CDR1 and CDR2 sequences are SGHDN and FVKESK. The CDR3 runs 13 residues. V lost 3 bases to trimming and J lost 0 bases, with 6 bases between them. This chain's CDR3 is CASSHRYSYEQYF. In nucleotides, the CDR3 is TGTGCCAGCAGCCATAGATACTCCTACGAGCAGTACTTC.

This clonotype has a handful of counts. The V and J genes are TRBV3-1 and TRBJ2-5, with D possibly being TRBD1 (6 bases). The CDR3 totals 14 residues. The V and J ends lost 0 bases and 8 bases respectively, with 13 bases between them. Germline V gives CDR1 LGHDT, CDR2 YNNKEL (reference sequence). This chain's CDR3 is CASSQEGGEPTQYF. The CDR3 DNA reads TGTGCCAGCAGCCAAGAAGGGGGAGAGCCTACCCAGTACTTC.

V usage is TRBV27 and J usage is TRBJ2-1, with 10 bases identical to TRBD2. The V and J ends lost 0 bases and 10 bases, in that order; junction bases with no gene match: 12. The CDR3 has 17 amino acids. Germline CDR1 reads MNHEY; CDR2 reads SMNVEV (reference sequence). The CDR3 DNA sequence: TGTGCCAGCAGTTTATCGGGAGCGGGAGGGATTAGGTACGAGCAGTTCTTC. It codes for CASSLSGAGGIRYEQFF.

This clonotype appeared a few times. CDR3: CASSEAGGTYYGYTF. CDR3 DNA: TGTGCCAGCAGTGAAGCGGGAGGGACTTATTATGGCTACACCTTC. V is TRBV6-1 and J is TRBJ1-2; a weak D match, TRBD1 (5 bases). The V and J ends lost 0 bases and 5 bases respectively, with 13 bases between them. The germline CDR1 and CDR2 sequences are MNHNS and SASEGT. The CDR3 spans 15 residues.

The chain links TRBV12-3 or TRBV12-4 to TRBJ2-1, with a possible D match to TRBD2 (5 bases). The CDR3 runs to 13 residues. Trimming left V 4 bases short and J 5 bases short, with 9 bases between. The CDR3 region has the DNA TGTGCCAGCAGTTCCGCTAGCCACAATGAGCAGTTCTTC. Translation: CASSSASHNEQFF.

This clonotype has a handful of counts. V is TRBV7-9 and J is TRBJ2-7; TRBD2 matches at 7 bases. This CDR3 region has 16 residues. From germline, CDR1 is SEHNR and CDR2 FQNEAQ (reference sequence). J was trimmed by 1 base and V by 1 base; bases with no gene match: 7. The CDR3 bases are TGTGCCAGCAGCTTAGAGTTTGCGGGAGAGTCCTACGAGCAGTACTTC. It encodes CASSLEFAGESYEQYF. The complete variable domain, with remaining parts taken from reference TRBV7-9 and TRBJ2-7, reads DTGVSQNPRHKITKRGQNVTFRCDPISEHNRLYWYRQTLGQGPEFLTYFQNEAQLEKSRLLSDRFSAERPKGSFSTLEIQRTEQGDSAMYLCASSLEFAGESYEQYFGPGTRLTVT.

This clonotype was recorded many times. The chain has TRBV28 and TRBJ2-7; D uncertain. The CDR3 loop spans 13 amino acids. V shed 5 bases and J shed 7 bases, with 15 bases lying between them. Germline V CDR1 and CDR2: MDHEN, SYDVKM. DNA of the CDR3: TGTGCCAGCAGTCCAACCCCGGAAATGGAGCAGTACTTC. This translates into CASSPTPEMEQYF. Full variable domain (missing parts from reference TRBV28 and TRBJ2-7): DVKVTQSSRYLVKRTGEKVFLECVQDMDHENMFWYRQDPGLGLRLIYFSYDVKMKEKGDIPEGYSVSREKKERFSLILESASTNQTSMYLCASSPTPEMEQYFGPGTRLTVT.

CDR3 in DNA: TGCAGCGTTGCAGACAACATTCAGTACTTC. Translating it yields CSVADNIQYF. The chain links TRBV29-1 to TRBJ2-4; unclear D gene. Germline CDR1 SQVTM, CDR2 ANQGSEA. CDR3 size: 10 residues. Trimming took off 4 bases at V and 7 bases at J, with 5 bases between the two ends.

The CDR3 reads CASSGTGDYGYTF. CDR3 sequence (DNA): TGTGCCAGTAGTGGGACAGGGGACTATGGCTACACCTTC. V is TRBV19 and J is TRBJ1-2; 10 bases match TRBD1. The germline V gene encodes CDR1 LNHDA and CDR2 SQIVND (reference sequence). The CDR3 length is 13 residues. The J segment lost 3 bases and the V segment lost 5 bases, leaving 0 bases of the junction unmatched.